This TCR beta chain derives from a study of human T cells and chemical hapten exposure. Overall study findings and caveats: PT1 expanded TCR numbers rose with patch test score.

TCRdb independently ran MiXCR on the RACE reads; one entry per CDR3 protein. Found here are roughly 34,000 distinct CDR3 sequences, around 6.4% of them singletons; the top ten hold about 10%. CDR1 and CDR2 from the germline V gene are MNHNY and SVGAGI (reference sequence). This CDR3 region has 13 residues. V was shortened by 3 bases and J by 5 bases, with 9 bases between the two germline ends. This clonotype showed up many times. Its specificity is unknown. As for time point: patch test 1, 2 weeks after DPC sensitization. As for treatment: therapeutic diphenylcyclopropenone sensitization with weekly scalp DPC. Whole blood, unfractionated, served as the material for total RNA extraction.

The source of this sequence is a woman in her twenties or thirties with alopecia areata. Some clones in this sample may be carry-over from other donors' samples. The source was whole blood, collected in connection with sensitization to the hapten diphenylcyclopropenone (DPC). This chain uses TRBV6-6 with TRBJ2-3; D perhaps matches TRBD2 (5 bases). The CDR3 spells CASSYRREDTQYF. The CDR3 DNA follows: TGTGCCAGCAGTTATCGTCGGGAAGATACGCAGTATTTT.